The sequence of this T cell receptor (beta chain) was determined in a study of T cell responses to AZD1222 COVID-19 vaccine. The study, taken as a whole, reports: Possibly, clonal diversity was underestimated; donors were largely white British and included more females. Spike-specific TCR breadth and depth were elevated following two AZD1222 doses.

This table comes from immunoSEQ multiplex PCR, and its TCRdb copy is limited to in-frame clones, with some not included. The table includes 140,000 to 150,000 clones, 80% to 95% detected once. As regards this clone: Its matching antigen is unknown.

The material sequenced was peripheral blood, taken 28 days after the second AZD1222 dose. The sequence derives from an adult who received the AZD1222 COVID-19 vaccine.

This CDR3 reads CATSRDRGYGYTF. The DNA for the CDR3 is TGTGCCACCAGCAGGGACAGGGGCTATGGCTACACCTTC. This chain joins TRBV15 and TRBJ1-2; 9 bases align to TRBD1. Germline V gene sequence: CDR1 LNHNV, CDR2 YYDKDF (reference sequence). This CDR3 spans 13 amino acids. J lost 4 bases, V lost 3 bases, and 0 bases had no gene match.